This section outlines one T cell receptor beta chain sequence together with its context. The sample is drawn from a study of T cell repertoires in cytomegalovirus infection. TCRdb re-analysed the reads in MiXCR, keeping a single row per CDR3 protein. The top ten hold roughly 15% of the sample, which has hundreds of thousands of distinct CDR3 sequences, 31% seen once. CDR1 LNHDA and CDR2 SQIVND come from the germline V gene (reference sequence). This CDR3 is built from 16 residues. V dropped 4 bases and J dropped 12; count of bases not matched to a gene: 14. The sample was PBMCs. V gene TRBV19 combines with J gene TRBJ2-1; 11 nucleotides line up with TRBD2. The receptor was derived from a human donor in good health (CMV status not recorded). Some clones in this sample may be carry-over from other donors' samples. In DNA form, the CDR3 reads TGTGCCAGTAGTAGGGTCCCGACTAGCGGGGCGACTGGGCAGTTCTTC. Amino acids: CASSRVPTSGATGQFF. Full variable domain (rest looked up from reference TRBV19 and TRBJ2-1): DGGITQSPKYLFRKEGQNVTLSCEQNLNHDAMYWYRQDPGQGLRLIYYSQIVNDFQKGDIAEGYSVSREKKESFPLTVTSAQKNPTAFYLCASSRVPTSGATGQFFGPGTRLTVL.